The 10 T cell receptor beta chains presented below share a single source sample, sequenced in a study of T cells in Graves' hyperthyroidism and ophthalmopathy (dated by TCRdb to between 2018 and 2020). Library preparation was by multiplex PCR. Instrument used: Illumina HiSeq 2000. The TCR beta CDR3 regions were amplified from RNA transcripts. For the first round of RT-PCR on the TCR CDR3, the HTBI primer set was used together with the Qiagen OneStep RT-PCR kit. TCRdb's own reprocessing of the public reads used fastp at Q25 and MiXCR and kept productive beta chains. Entries that share a CDR3 protein sequence are merged under the most common genes and DNA. The sample contains approximately 500,000 distinct CDR3 sequences, around 45% of them found a single time. The top ten clonotypes cover approximately 7.5% of the sample. Sequenced: peripheral blood or thyroid tissue (not recorded which). The receptors stem from a woman younger than 35 with Graves' hyperthyroidism.

Here the CDR3 reads CASQNTDEQYF. The DNA of the CDR3 is TGTGCCAGCCAGAATACCGACGAGCAGTACTTC. This sequence joins TRBV7-6 and TRBJ2-7; no definite D call. The CDR3 sequence is 11 residues long. Looked up from germline, CDR1 is SGHVS and CDR2 is FNYEAQ. Trimming took off 8 bases at V and 5 bases at J, with 10 bases between the two ends.

This chain connects TRBV7-2 to TRBJ2-3; D possibly corresponds to TRBD2 (5 bases). V lost 0 bases, J lost 14 bases, and 12 bases lay in between. Germline loops: CDR1 SGHTA, CDR2 FQGNSA. The CDR3 is 12 residues long. The CDR3 DNA reads TGTGCCAGCAGCTTAGCGGGAGATTTACGGTATTTT. It specifies CASSLAGDLRYF.

This clonotype was found many times. The chain recombines TRBV29-1 with TRBJ2-5; D call uncertain. The CDR3 runs 15 residues. Trimming took off 6 bases at V and 4 bases at J, with 21 bases between the two ends. Germline V gene data show CDR1 as SQVTM and CDR2 as ANQGSEA. The CDR3 reads CSVEPYSFYRETQYF. In nucleotides, the CDR3 is TGCAGCGTCGAGCCGTACAGCTTCTACCGAGAGACCCAGTACTTC.

The chain links TRBV10-1 to TRBJ2-5; D might be TRBD1 (5 bases). The CDR3 consists of 11 residues. Germline loops: CDR1 WNHNN, CDR2 SYGVQD (reference sequence). V was clipped by 9 bases and J by 5 bases, with 10 bases between them. CDR3 nucleotide sequence: TGCGCCAGTCAGGGTGGGGAGACCCAGTACTTC. As protein: CASQGGETQYF.

The gene calls are TRBV19 and TRBJ1-5; D remains unclear. Germline V lookup: CDR1 LNHDA, CDR2 SQIVND (reference sequence). The CDR3 is 13 residues long. Trimming took off 4 bases at V and 6 bases at J, with 10 bases between the two ends. The CDR3 DNA sequence: TGTGCCAGTAGTAAGTGGGTTCCTCAGCCCCAGCATTTT. It is translated as CASSKWVPQPQHF.

V gene TRBV7-9 combines with J gene TRBJ2-7; 8 bases are shared with TRBD2. J lost 0 bases, V lost 5 bases, and 6 bases had no gene match. The CDR3 covers 15 residues. In germline, CDR1 is SEHNR, CDR2 FQNEAQ (reference sequence). The CDR3 nucleotides read TGTGCCAGCAGCCCCGGACTAGCTAACTCCTACGAGCAGTACTTC. This translates into CASSPGLANSYEQYF.

This rearrangement joins TRBV24-1 to TRBJ1-1, with 7 bases matching TRBD1. This CDR3 contains 16 residues. Germline assignment: CDR1 KGHDR and CDR2 SFDVKD. The V segment lost 3 bases and the J segment 1 base; nucleotides outside the gene matches: 7. This CDR3 is CATSDMTGQGNTEAFF. CDR3 nucleotide sequence: TGTGCCACCAGTGATATGACAGGGCAGGGGAACACTGAAGCTTTCTTT.

In this sample, this clonotype turned up many times. The chain employs TRBV6-2 or TRBV6-3 and TRBJ1-1, with D uncertain. Trimming cost V 7 bases and J 5 bases, with 23 bases left between them. Germline lookup yields CDR1 MNHEY and CDR2 SVGEGT. The CDR3 covers 16 residues. For the CDR3, the DNA is TGTGCCAGCACCCACGCAACGGCGAGGGTTGGGACTGAAGCTTTCTTT. Its protein product is CASTHATARVGTEAFF.

This chain connects TRBV7-2 to TRBJ1-1, with D perhaps matching TRBD1 (5 bases). Germline values: CDR1 SGHTA, CDR2 FQGNSA. CDR3 length: 14 amino acids. The ends were cut back, 1 base at V and 6 bases at J, with 12 bases in the middle. The CDR3 bases are TGTGCCAGCAGCTTAGAACCGGGGCTCGCTGAAGCTTTCTTT. Translated: CASSLEPGLAEAFF.

The chain uses TRBV20-1 and TRBJ2-3; 10 bases agree with TRBD2. J gave up 2 bases and V 6 bases, and 5 bases lay outside the gene matches. The CDR3 sequence is 14 residues long. Germline CDR1 is DFQATT and CDR2 is SNEGSKA (reference sequence). DNA of the CDR3: TGCAGTGCCGCGACTAGCGGGTACACAGATACGCAGTATTTT. It specifies CSAATSGYTDTQYF.